Following are 21 T cell receptor beta chains from one sample sequenced in a study of T cells expressing NK-cell markers. TCRdb re-called the 5' RACE reads and shows each CDR3 protein once, DNA omitted. This table holds over 150,000 distinct CDR3 sequences. The sequencing input was blood T cells: a sorted CD56 or NKG2C T cell subset, CD4+ or CD8+ T cells, or bulk PBMC T cells (not recorded which). Receptors originate from a man aged 18-75 years in good health.

The CDR3 sequence: CATSRESGSTDTQYF. V usage is TRBV15 and J usage is TRBJ2-3; TCRdb calls TRBD2, which cannot be checked without DNA. Per germline, CDR1 LNHNV and CDR2 YYDKDF (reference sequence). CDR3 size: 15 residues.

The genes are TRBV20-1 and TRBJ2-2. Germline-derived CDR1 and CDR2 are DFQATT and SNEGSKA (reference sequence). The CDR3 loop spans 13 amino acids. This CDR3 is CSASLGGTGELFF.

The chain employs TRBV4-2 and TRBJ2-1; checking the TCRdb D call of TRBD2 is not possible without DNA. CDR1 is LGHNA, CDR2 YNFKEQ, per germline. The CDR3 extends over 16 amino acids. The CDR3 loop is CASSPTSATSYNEQFF.

The chain employs TRBV24-1 and TRBJ2-2; as DNA is missing, the TRBD2 call by TCRdb cannot be tested. Germline V gene lookup returns CDR1 KGHDR and CDR2 SFDVKD. The CDR3 sequence is 14 residues long. CDR3 protein: CATRASSNTGELFF.

The CDR3 spells CASSISFSTFQETQYF. The gene calls are TRBV19 and TRBJ2-5. This CDR3 spans 16 amino acids. Per germline, CDR1 LNHDA and CDR2 SQIVND (reference sequence).

The J gene is TRBJ2-7, the V gene TRBV20-1; the TRBD1 assignment by TCRdb is unverifiable without DNA. The CDR3 has 15 residues. The germline CDR1 and CDR2 sequences are DFQATT and SNEGSKA (reference sequence). CDR3 amino acids: CSARDLGTTSYEQYF.

The rearrangement uses TRBV4-2 and TRBJ1-1; TCRdb's D call, TRBD1, is unchecked because there is no DNA. There are 14 residues in the CDR3. Per the germline V gene, CDR1 is LGHNA and CDR2 is YNFKEQ. The CDR3 region is CASSQGHFNTEAFF.

The chain combines TRBV27 with TRBJ2-1; no DNA is available, so the TRBD1 call from TCRdb remains unchecked. Germline V gene lookup returns CDR1 MNHEY and CDR2 SMNVEV (reference sequence). The CDR3 has 16 amino acids. This CDR3 reads CASSSRGGGPNNEQFF.

The chain carries TRBV19 and TRBJ2-5; TCRdb selects TRBD1, and the lack of DNA leaves this call unchecked. CDR1 and CDR2 from the germline V gene are LNHDA and SQIVND (reference sequence). There are 13 residues in the CDR3. The CDR3: CASSRQGQETQYF.

The rearrangement links TRBV25-1 to TRBJ1-1. The germline V gene has CDR1 MGHDK and CDR2 SYGVNS. The CDR3 consists of 11 residues. Here the CDR3 reads CASSEAEEAFF.

The chain uses TRBV7-2 and TRBJ1-3. The CDR3 spans 14 residues. Germline loops: CDR1 SGHTA, CDR2 FQGNSA. The CDR3 here is CASSFAASGTPIYF.

This chain joins TRBV2 and TRBJ2-7; TCRdb proposes TRBD1, but this gene call is untestable without DNA. Germline loops: CDR1 SNHLY, CDR2 FYNNEI. The CDR3 is made up of 14 amino acids. CDR3 protein: CASSGAGGMGEQYF.

The chain has TRBV5-4 and TRBJ2-7; checking the TCRdb D call of TRBD2 is not possible without DNA. Germline assignment: CDR1 SGHNT and CDR2 YYREEE (reference sequence). The CDR3 is 15 residues long. The CDR3 sequence: CASSSNPGLGYEQYF.

The CDR3 loop is CASSVEGVRNNEQFF. The genes are TRBV9 and TRBJ2-1. The CDR3 covers 15 residues. Germline CDR1 reads SGDLS; CDR2 reads YYNGEE. Full variable domain (outside the CDR3, taken from reference TRBV9 and TRBJ2-1): DSGVTQTPKHLITATGQRVTLRCSPRSGDLSVYWYQQSLDQGLQFLIQYYNGEERAKGNILERFSAQQFPDLHSELNLSSLELGDSALYFCASSVEGVRNNEQFFGPGTRLTVL.

The rearrangement links TRBV6-1 to TRBJ2-5; no DNA is available, so the TRBD1 call from TCRdb remains unchecked. The CDR3 is 16 amino acids. Germline-derived CDR1 and CDR2 are MNHNS and SASEGT. The CDR3: CASSPFNREIQETQYF.

This chain uses TRBV20-1 with TRBJ1-1; TCRdb's D call of TRBD1 is untestable without DNA. The germline gives CDR1 DFQATT, CDR2 SNEGSKA (reference sequence). This CDR3 is 14 amino acids long. The CDR3 sequence is CSARATGKNTEAFF.

The chain recombines TRBV3-1 with TRBJ2-7; TCRdb outputs TRBD2, but without DNA this stays unchecked. The CDR3 runs to 15 residues. Germline V gene sequence: CDR1 LGHDT, CDR2 YNNKEL (reference sequence). CDR3 protein: CASSPWTSGRYEQYF.

The V gene is TRBV6-5, the J gene TRBJ2-7; the TRBD1 assignment by TCRdb is unverifiable without DNA. This CDR3 region has 17 residues. CDR1 and CDR2 (germline): MNHEY, SVGAGI. This CDR3 is CASSYPEGQGAHYEQYF.

The chain combines TRBV6-1 with TRBJ2-1; there is no DNA to check the TCRdb D call of TRBD1. Germline values: CDR1 MNHNS, CDR2 SASEGT. The CDR3 extends over 16 amino acids. CDR3 sequence: CASSEESGRFYNEQFF.

The rearrangement links TRBV6-4 to TRBJ2-7. Looked up from germline, CDR1 is MRHNA and CDR2 is SNTAGT. The CDR3 has 13 residues. CDR3 sequence reads: CASSESESHEQYF.

V and J are TRBV2 and TRBJ2-3; the D gene TCRdb calls, TRBD1, cannot be checked with no DNA. The germline gives CDR1 SNHLY, CDR2 FYNNEI. The CDR3 covers 15 residues. The CDR3 reads CASSEGVAGADTQYF.